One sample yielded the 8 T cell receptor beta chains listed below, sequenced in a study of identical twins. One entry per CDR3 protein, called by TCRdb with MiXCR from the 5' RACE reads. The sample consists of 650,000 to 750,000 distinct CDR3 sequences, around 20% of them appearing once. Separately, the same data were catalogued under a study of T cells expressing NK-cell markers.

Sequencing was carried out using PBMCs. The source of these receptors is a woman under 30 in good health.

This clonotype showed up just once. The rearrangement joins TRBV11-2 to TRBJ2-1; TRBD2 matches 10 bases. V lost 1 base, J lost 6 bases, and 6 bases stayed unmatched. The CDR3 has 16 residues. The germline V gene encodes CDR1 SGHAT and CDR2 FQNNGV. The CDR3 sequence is CASSLAGTSVGNEQFF. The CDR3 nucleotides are TGTGCCAGCAGCTTAGCCGGGACTAGCGTGGGCAATGAGCAGTTCTTC.

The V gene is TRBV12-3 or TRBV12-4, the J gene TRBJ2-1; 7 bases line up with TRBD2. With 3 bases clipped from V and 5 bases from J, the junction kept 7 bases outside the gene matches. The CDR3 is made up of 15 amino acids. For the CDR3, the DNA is TGTGCCAGCAGTTTGGGGGGGAATTACAACAATGAGCAGTTCTTC. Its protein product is CASSLGGNYNNEQFF.

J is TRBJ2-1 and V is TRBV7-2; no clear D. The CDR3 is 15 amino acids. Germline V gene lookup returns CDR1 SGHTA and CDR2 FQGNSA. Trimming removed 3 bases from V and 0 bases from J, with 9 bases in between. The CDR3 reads CASSFVVSSYNEQFF. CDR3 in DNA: TGTGCCAGCAGCTTCGTAGTAAGCTCCTACAATGAGCAGTTCTTC.

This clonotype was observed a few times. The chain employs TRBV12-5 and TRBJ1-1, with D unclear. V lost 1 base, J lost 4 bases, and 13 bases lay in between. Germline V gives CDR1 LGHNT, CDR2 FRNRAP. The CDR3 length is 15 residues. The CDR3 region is CASGLADTRSTEAFF. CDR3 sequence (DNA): TGTGCTAGTGGTTTGGCCGATACACGGAGCACTGAAGCTTTCTTT.

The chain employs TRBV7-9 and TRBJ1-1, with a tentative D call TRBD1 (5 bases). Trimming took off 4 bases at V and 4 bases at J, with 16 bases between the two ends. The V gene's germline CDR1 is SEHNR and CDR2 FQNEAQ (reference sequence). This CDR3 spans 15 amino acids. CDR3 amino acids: CASSSGLWGSTEAFF. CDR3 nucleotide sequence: TGTGCCAGCAGCTCAGGTTTGTGGGGCAGCACTGAAGCTTTCTTT.

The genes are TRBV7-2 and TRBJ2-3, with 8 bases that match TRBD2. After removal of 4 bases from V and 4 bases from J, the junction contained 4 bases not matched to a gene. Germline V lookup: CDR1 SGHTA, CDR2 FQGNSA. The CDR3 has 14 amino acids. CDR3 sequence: CASSSGGAADTQYF. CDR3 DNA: TGTGCCAGCAGCTCCGGGGGGGCGGCAGATACGCAGTATTTT.

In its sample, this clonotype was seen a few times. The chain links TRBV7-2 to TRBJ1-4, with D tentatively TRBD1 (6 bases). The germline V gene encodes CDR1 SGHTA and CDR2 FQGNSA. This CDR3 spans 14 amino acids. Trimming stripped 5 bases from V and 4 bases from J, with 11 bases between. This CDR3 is CASSLTGRNEKLFF. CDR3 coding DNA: TGTGCCAGCAGCCTAACAGGGCGTAATGAAAAACTGTTTTTT.

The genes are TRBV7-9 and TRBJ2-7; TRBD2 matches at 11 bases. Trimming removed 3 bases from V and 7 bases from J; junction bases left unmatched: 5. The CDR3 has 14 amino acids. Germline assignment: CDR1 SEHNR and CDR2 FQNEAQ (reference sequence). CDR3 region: CASSLILAGEEQYF. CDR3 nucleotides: TGTGCCAGCAGCTTGATACTAGCGGGGGAAGAGCAGTACTTC.